This TCR beta chain was observed in a study of sequential checkpoint blockade in melanoma. This clone was detected a few times. Regarding treatment: randomized to nivolumab then ipilimumab (arm A) or the reverse (arm B). Sequenced by immunoSEQ multiplex PCR; TCRdb stores in-frame clones only, minus some. The data show approximately 37,000 clones, roughly 32% seen once. Germline CDR1 reads LNHDA; CDR2 reads SQIVND (reference sequence). The length of the CDR3 is 15 residues. Trimming took 4 bases from V and 4 from J, leaving 16 bases between them. Source: tumor tissue (inferred from file names), taken from a patient given nivolumab and ipilimumab in sequence. The sequence was collected from a human donor with melanoma. This sequence joins TRBV19 and TRBJ1-1; D is perhaps TRBD1 (5 bases). Here the CDR3 DNA reads TGTGCCAGTAGTAGTTCTCAGGGATGGAGCACTGAAGCTTTCTTT. It translates to CASSSSQGWSTEAFF.